Below, 18 T cell receptor beta chains from the same sample are listed, as sequenced in a study of blood T cell repertoires in COVID-19. Here immunoSEQ multiplex PCR was the method, and the copy in TCRdb shows in-frame clones only, minus some. The sample consists of 180,000 or so clones, 75% to 90% of them appearing once. Sequenced: PBMCs or T cells enriched from blood (not recorded which). These TCRs come from a woman aged 55-75 years who had recovered from COVID-19.

The rearrangement links TRBV28 to TRBJ2-2; 7 bases map to TRBD2. The germline gives CDR1 MDHEN, CDR2 SYDVKM. The trim removed 6 bases at V and 5 bases at J, leaving 6 bases unmatched. This CDR3 spans 14 amino acids. In DNA form, the CDR3 reads TGTGCCAGCAGGAGGCGGGAGCTGACCGGGGAGCTGTTTTTT. This codes for CASRRRELTGELFF. The variable domain in full, completed from reference TRBV28 and TRBJ2-2, reads DVKVTQSSRYLVKRTGEKVFLECVQDMDHENMFWYRQDPGLGLRLIYFSYDVKMKEKGDIPEGYSVSREKKERFSLILESASTNQTSMYLCASRRRELTGELFFGEGSRLTVL.

This clone was counted once. The chain joins TRBV30 to TRBJ2-3; a weak D match, TRBD2 (7 bases). V was shortened by 2 bases and J by 0 bases, with 12 bases between the two germline ends. The CDR3 has 15 amino acids. Germline V CDR1 and CDR2: GTSNPN, SVGIG (reference sequence). The CDR3 spells CAWSKGGRSTDTQYF. In DNA form, the CDR3 reads TGTGCCTGGAGTAAGGGGGGGCGAAGCACAGATACGCAGTATTTT.

This clone was counted only a few times. The J gene is TRBJ2-1, the V gene TRBV19; 13 bases are a match to TRBD2. V shed 1 base and J 0 bases; nucleotides not matched to a gene: 3. Germline V lookup: CDR1 LNHDA, CDR2 SQIVND (reference sequence). The length of the CDR3 is 18 residues. The CDR3 reads CASSIGLAGGYSYNEQFF. The CDR3 bases are TGTGCCAGTAGTATAGGACTAGCGGGGGGCTACTCCTACAATGAGCAGTTCTTC. Complete variable domain (other parts from reference TRBV19 and TRBJ2-1): DGGITQSPKYLFRKEGQNVTLSCEQNLNHDAMYWYRQDPGQGLRLIYYSQIVNDFQKGDIAEGYSVSREKKESFPLTVTSAQKNPTAFYLCASSIGLAGGYSYNEQFFGPGTRLTVL.

About this clone: An end of the junction does not agree with germline; a read error may underlie this. The chain combines TRBV5-4 with TRBJ1-3; TRBD1 is a possible D gene (5 bases). This CDR3 region has 13 residues. CDR1 is SGHNT and CDR2 is YYREEE in the germline V gene (reference sequence). This CDR3 reads CASSLSGGDTIYF. The CDR3 coding sequence is TGTGCAAGCAGCTTGTCGGGGGGGGACACCATATATTTT.

The CDR3 coding sequence is TGTGCCAGCAGCCCGGGGACTAGCGGGAACTCCTACAATGAGCAGTTCTTC. Protein: CASSPGTSGNSYNEQFF. V is TRBV5-4 and J is TRBJ2-1; 13 bases map to TRBD2. Looked up from germline, CDR1 is SGHNT and CDR2 is YYREEE (reference sequence). The CDR3 has 17 amino acids. Trimming took 4 bases from V and 0 from J; bases not matched to a gene: 4.

The chain carries TRBV7-2 and TRBJ2-7; 7 bases align to TRBD1. Per germline, CDR1 SGHTA and CDR2 FQGNSA. This CDR3 is 15 amino acids long. V was pared by 1 base and J by 2 bases, with 5 bases of the junction left unmatched. The CDR3 reads CASSLEQGWAYEQYF. The CDR3 DNA follows: TGTGCCAGCAGCTTAGAACAGGGGTGGGCCTACGAGCAGTACTTC.

The chain uses TRBV6-6 and TRBJ2-5; maybe TRBD1 (5 bases). V was pared by 6 bases and J by 4 bases, with 9 bases between. The CDR3 extends over 12 amino acids. Looked up from germline, CDR1 is MNHNY and CDR2 is SVGAGI (reference sequence). The CDR3 DNA reads as TGTGCCAGCAGACCCGACAGAGAGACCCAGTACTTC. Translation gives CASRPDRETQYF.

CDR3 sequence: CASSLLYSYEQYF. Here the CDR3 DNA reads TGCGCCAGCAGCTTGCTCTATTCCTACGAGCAGTACTTC. The chain carries TRBV5-1 and TRBJ2-7, with no clear D. The germline V gene encodes CDR1 SGHRS and CDR2 YFSETQ. The CDR3 has 13 amino acids. Trimming cost V 1 base and J 1 base, with 6 bases left between them.

This clone was detected once. The V call is TRBV4-1, the J call TRBJ2-1; 9 bases are shared with TRBD2. The length of the CDR3 is 16 residues. V was clipped by 3 bases and J by 4 bases; unmatched bases: 7. Germline V gene sequence: CDR1 MGHRA, CDR2 YSYEKL. CDR3 in amino acids: CASSHPSGRPYNEQFF. The CDR3 nucleotides read TGCGCCAGCAGCCATCCGAGCGGGAGGCCTTACAATGAGCAGTTCTTC.

The rearrangement uses TRBV20-1 and TRBJ1-6; 7 nucleotides match TRBD1. The CDR3 consists of 14 residues. J lost 6 bases, V lost 3 bases, and 5 bases had no gene match. From germline, CDR1 is DFQATT and CDR2 SNEGSKA (reference sequence). The CDR3 DNA sequence: TGCAGTGCTAGTCCCGGGACAGTTAATTCACCCCTCCACTTT. This encodes CSASPGTVNSPLHF.

The chain has TRBV28 and TRBJ2-7; D is perhaps TRBD1 (6 bases). Germline V gene data show CDR1 as MDHEN and CDR2 as SYDVKM. The CDR3 loop spans 15 amino acids. V was cut by 5 bases and J by 4 bases, with 18 bases left in between. The CDR3 coding sequence is TGTGCCAGCAGTATTTCCTACAGGGTTAGTTACGAGCAGTACTTC. Residues: CASSISYRVSYEQYF. The full variable domain, in which reference TRBV28 and TRBJ2-7 provide the parts outside the CDR3, is DVKVTQSSRYLVKRTGEKVFLECVQDMDHENMFWYRQDPGLGLRLIYFSYDVKMKEKGDIPEGYSVSREKKERFSLILESASTNQTSMYLCASSISYRVSYEQYFGPGTRLTVT.

This clone came up a few times. In DNA form, the CDR3 reads TGCAGCGTTGAATTCTGGGGCAGCTCTGGAAACACCATATATTTT. As protein: CSVEFWGSSGNTIYF. J is TRBJ1-3 and V is TRBV29-1, with D possibly matching TRBD1 (5 bases). This CDR3 region has 15 residues. Germline lookup yields CDR1 SQVTM and CDR2 ANQGSEA. Trimming took off 2 bases at V and 0 bases at J, with 11 bases between the two ends.

V usage is TRBV28 and J usage is TRBJ2-7; no reliable D call. CDR3 size: 15 residues. Germline V gives CDR1 MDHEN, CDR2 SYDVKM. V lost 2 bases, J lost 3 bases, and 14 bases lay in between. The CDR3 DNA reads as TGTGCCAGCAGTTTACCGGCAGGCCCATACTACGAGCAGTACTTC. This encodes CASSLPAGPYYEQYF.

The J gene is TRBJ2-3, the V gene TRBV3-1 (or the pseudogene TRBV3-2), with 11 bases aligning to TRBD2. The CDR3 covers 15 residues. The germline V gene has CDR1 LGHDT and CDR2 YNNKEL (reference sequence). After removal of 2 bases from V and 5 bases from J, the junction contained 3 bases not matched to a gene. The CDR3 protein is CASSQTSGRRDTQYF. The CDR3 DNA reads as TGTGCCAGCAGCCAAACTAGCGGGAGAAGAGATACGCAGTATTTT.

V and J are TRBV5-1 and TRBJ2-5, with TRBD1 as a possible D gene (6 bases). Germline V gene sequence: CDR1 SGHRS, CDR2 YFSETQ. With 6 bases removed from V and 1 base from J, the gap between germline ends came to 16 bases. The CDR3 runs to 15 residues. The CDR3 region has the DNA TGCGCCAGCATGATTCAAGGACAGCTCCAAGAGACCCAGTACTTC. Amino acid sequence: CASMIQGQLQETQYF.

The chain has TRBV19 and TRBJ2-1, with 10 bases that match TRBD2. The CDR3 spans 14 residues. The V gene end was trimmed by 10 bases and the J gene end by 8 bases; junction bases not matched to a gene: 11. Looked up from germline, CDR1 is LNHDA and CDR2 is SQIVND (reference sequence). The CDR3 DNA reads as TGTGCCACTAACACGGGACTAGCGTCTTATGAGCAGTTCTTC. Its protein product is CATNTGLASYEQFF.

The rearrangement uses TRBV21-1 and TRBJ2-4; TRBD2, the table's D call, lacks a check against the DNA. TRBV21-1 is a pseudogene locus. The CDR3 loop spans 13 amino acids. CDR3 bases: TGTGCCAGCAGCCTTATAGCCAAAAACATTCAGTACTTC. Its translation is CASSLIAKNIQYF.

The genes are TRBV6-5 and TRBJ1-1; possibly TRBD1 for D (6 bases). The germline CDR1 and CDR2 sequences are MNHEY and SVGAGI. V shed 4 bases and J shed 7 bases, with 16 bases lying between them. The CDR3 runs to 14 residues. The CDR3 sequence: CASSSRQVLSEAFF. CDR3 DNA sequence: TGTGCCAGCAGTTCTAGACAGGTTCTGAGTGAAGCTTTCTTT.